The present entry profiles one T cell receptor (beta chain) with its context. Its cognate antigen is unknown. The CDR3 contains 13 residues. Germline assignment: CDR1 SGHDT and CDR2 YYEEEE. V was clipped by 2 bases and J by 5 bases, with 8 bases between them. Sequencing was performed with immunoSEQ multiplex PCR; in TCRdb, only in-frame clones are kept and a portion is missing. Here the sample spans approximately 340,000 clones, 67% being singletons. The data were taken from a study of cytotoxic CD8 clonotypes in ibrutinib-treated CLL. Study-level findings and limits: Public clonotypes proved infrequent, and on treatment they shrank or remained steady. Patients showed higher baseline clonality than age-matched healthy donors, and it tracked circulating CD8+ T-cell counts.

The chain has TRBV5-6 and TRBJ2-1; D possibly corresponds to TRBD2 (6 bases). This receptor was obtained from a human donor with chronic lymphocytic leukemia. Material: PBMCs, obtained after 36 months of ibrutinib treatment. In nucleotides, the CDR3 is TGTGCCAGCAGCTTTCGGGGGAACAATGAGCAGTTCTTC. It codes for CASSFRGNNEQFF.